Below, one T cell receptor beta chain is given with its context. What it binds is unknown. CDR1 is SGHRS, CDR2 YFSETQ, per germline. Trimming took 4 bases from V and 9 from J; bases not matched to a gene: 4. The CDR3 totals 12 residues. The entry originates in a study of T-cell memory formation after mild COVID-19. Whole-study results and caveats: Day 15 to 85 contracting clones showed balanced CD4/CD8; later expanders leaned CD4+. Contracting CD4+ clones sat mainly in CM and EM; CD8+ in EMRA. Whether day 37 second-wave clones are SARS-CoV-2-specific was not confirmed.

TCRdb reanalysed the 5' RACE reads using MiXCR and keeps one entry per CDR3 protein. In the table there are roughly 250,000 distinct CDR3 sequences, approximately 15% of which are singletons. This sequence was found in a man aged 18 to 30 who had mild COVID-19 (a few samples of this study predate the infection). Cell type and time point are not known. The chain employs TRBV5-1 and TRBJ1-1, with 9 bases fitting TRBD1. Material: PBMCs or a T cell subset sorted from them (not recorded which). This CDR3 is CASSGGQGQAFF. The CDR3 DNA is TGCGCCAGCAGCGGAGGACAGGGGCAAGCTTTCTTT.